This T cell receptor beta chain was retrieved from a study of T-cell reconstitution after alpha-beta-depleted transplantation in children (dated by TCRdb to about 2016). As for the study more broadly: Using TCR repertoire profiling, the study quantitatively followed how T-cell immune reconstitution unfolded in children after TCRalphabeta/CD19-depleted allogeneic hematopoietic cell transplantation.

For CDR1 and CDR2, the germline V gene lists KGHSH and LQKENI. From V the trimming removes 2 bases and from J it removes 2 bases, while the gene matches leave 4 bases of the junction unaccounted for. The CDR3 goes from the cysteine to the phenylalanine over 16 residues. The sequence is cut down to CDR3 DNA, 48 bases in frame from base 1. Libraries were constructed by PCR. This sample was sequenced with an Illumina HiSeq 2500. To normalize quantification of the TCRbeta repertoire, the TCR libraries were built with molecular barcoding that relied on unique molecular identifiers. The public reads were quality trimmed at Q25 with fastp and then assembled into clones with MiXCR by TCRdb, keeping productive beta chains. Each CDR3 protein appears once, grouped with its most common genes and DNA. This sample is represented by some 200,000 distinct CDR3 sequences; 8% to 9.5% of them were singletons. Together, the top ten hold 5% to 7% of the sample.

Concerning this clonotype: The antigen it recognizes is unknown. Within one base of it there is no much larger clone, and no base qualities were kept.

The chain joins TRBV18 to TRBJ2-3; 10 junctional bases match TRBD2. Specimen: PBMCs from the stem cell graft donor, collected from the stem cell graft. The sequence came from a human donor who donated a stem cell graft to a child with acute lymphoblastic leukemia. The CDR3 amino acid sequence is: CASSPYSGGITDTQYF. DNA sequence: TGTGCCAGCTCACCATATAGCGGGGGGATCACAGATACGCAGTATTTT.